Listed here are 31 T cell receptor beta chains from one sample, sequenced in a study of cytomegalovirus exposure and HLA in healthy donors. PCR used 60 Vbeta primers and 13 Jbeta primers. Assay: immunoSEQ multiplex PCR; the TCRdb copy retains only in-frame clones and omits some. Of about 240,000 clones in the sample, about 81% were seen once. The sequenced sample consisted of PBMCs. Receptor source: a woman aged 60 to 75 in good health and CMV-seropositive.

J is TRBJ2-1 and V is TRBV6-5; 7 nucleotides line up with TRBD2. Unmatched junction bases numbered 3, after V lost 10 bases and J lost 0 bases. Germline lookup yields CDR1 MNHEY and CDR2 SVGAGI. The CDR3 is made up of 13 amino acids. DNA for the CDR3: TGTGCCATCTCTAGCGGCTCCTACAATGAGCAGTTCTTC. The encoded protein is CAISSGSYNEQFF.

The chain carries TRBV4-2 and TRBJ1-3; TRBD1 matches at 7 bases. The V gene end was trimmed by 1 base and the J gene end by 2 bases; junction bases not matched to a gene: 8. Germline V gene data show CDR1 as LGHNA and CDR2 as YNFKEQ. The CDR3 loop spans 17 amino acids. CDR3 region: CASSQGLQGSTGNTIYF. The CDR3 DNA is TGTGCCAGCAGCCAAGGGTTACAGGGGTCAACTGGAAACACCATATATTTT.

V usage is TRBV10-3 and J usage is TRBJ1-4; 9 positions agree with TRBD1. J was trimmed by 8 bases and V by 4 bases; bases with no gene match: 5. This CDR3 is 14 amino acids long. Germline lookup yields CDR1 ENHRY and CDR2 SYGVKD. CDR3 DNA: TGTGCCATCAGTGGGGGACAGGGAGGAGAAAAACTGTTTTTT. Translation: CAISGGQGGEKLFF.

This chain joins TRBV6-1 and TRBJ2-7; TRBD1 is a possible D gene (5 bases). The CDR3 is made up of 14 amino acids. The V end was cut by 3 bases, the J end by 3 bases, with 12 bases between. Germline assignment: CDR1 MNHNS and CDR2 SASEGT. The CDR3 loop is CASSDRDSNYEQYF. CDR3 nucleotide sequence: TGTGCCAGCAGTGATAGAGACAGCAACTACGAGCAGTACTTC.

This clone has only a few counts. J is TRBJ1-1 and V is TRBV6-1; D is unclear. Trimming removed 3 bases from V and 0 bases from J, with 11 bases in between. The CDR3 covers 15 residues. Germline V gives CDR1 MNHNS, CDR2 SASEGT. Here the CDR3 reads CASSESGRMNTEAFF. The CDR3, as DNA: TGTGCCAGCAGTGAGAGCGGACGGATGAACACTGAAGCTTTCTTT.

The genes are TRBV19 and TRBJ2-2, with 7 bases fitting TRBD2. Germline V CDR1 and CDR2: LNHDA, SQIVND (reference sequence). The V segment lost 0 bases and the J segment 1 base; nucleotides outside the gene matches: 11. The CDR3 has 19 residues. The CDR3 loop reads CASSIDAAGLAENTGELFF. CDR3 bases: TGTGCCAGTAGTATAGATGCTGCGGGGCTAGCGGAGAACACCGGGGAGCTGTTTTTT.

Notes on this clone: Additional DNA sequences in this sample encode the identical CDR3. The chain couples TRBV18 to TRBJ1-1; 8 bases align to TRBD1. From germline, CDR1 is KGHSH and CDR2 LQKENI. This CDR3 is 13 amino acids long. V shed 6 bases and J 6 bases; nucleotides not matched to a gene: 6. The CDR3 DNA reads TGTGCCAGCTCCCCCGACAGGGGATCTGAAGCTTTCTTT. The encoded protein is CASSPDRGSEAFF.

The chain combines TRBV6-7 with TRBJ2-1; 9 bases map to TRBD2. TRBV6-7 is assigned to the ORF class and has an uncertain function. CDR3 length: 16 amino acids. V was pared by 6 bases and J by 3 bases, with 9 bases of the junction left unmatched. The CDR3 sequence is CASSTLASGDYNEQFF. The DNA for the CDR3 is TGTGCCAGCAGCACCTTAGCTAGCGGGGACTACAATGAGCAGTTCTTC.

As concerns this clone: One end of the junction varies from germline; a read error may be responsible. CDR3 DNA sequence: TGTTCCAGCAGCATTAGCGGTGTGGGCACCGGGGAGCTGTTTTTT. Translation: CSSSISGVGTGELFF. The chain links TRBV7-9 to TRBJ2-2; D possibly corresponds to TRBD2 (6 bases). The CDR3 extends over 15 amino acids. Germline V gene lookup returns CDR1 SEHNR and CDR2 FQNEAQ (reference sequence).

The V and J genes are TRBV6-6 and TRBJ2-7; 9 nucleotides match TRBD1. The germline gives CDR1 MNHNY, CDR2 SVGAGI (reference sequence). V shed 5 bases and J 5 bases; nucleotides not matched to a gene: 10. This CDR3 contains 15 residues. CDR3 sequence reads: CASSPWGQGGHEQYF. The CDR3, as DNA: TGTGCCAGCAGTCCTTGGGGACAGGGTGGCCACGAGCAGTACTTC.

The genes are TRBV28 and TRBJ1-1, with D unresolved. V lost 6 bases, J lost 3 bases, and 20 bases lay in between. This CDR3 comprises 16 residues. Per the germline V gene, CDR1 is MDHEN and CDR2 is SYDVKM. CDR3 residues: CASSTYPGRGDTEAFF. The CDR3 bases are TGTGCCAGCAGCACATATCCGGGGAGAGGAGACACTGAAGCTTTCTTT.

The rearrangement uses TRBV4-1 and TRBJ2-5; 9 nucleotides agree with TRBD1. The J call may be mistaken, given a closer DNA end match to TRBJ2-7. Germline-derived CDR1 and CDR2 are MGHRA and YSYEKL. This CDR3 has 14 amino acids. The CDR3 coding sequence is TGCGCCAGCAGCGGAACAGGGGGCTTCTACGAGCAGTACTTC. Encoded protein: CASSGTGGFYEQYF.

The chain combines TRBV18 with TRBJ1-2; TRBD1 is a possible D gene (5 bases). Germline CDR1 and CDR2: KGHSH and LQKENI. Trimming removed 3 bases from V and 7 bases from J, with 15 bases in between. CDR3 length equals 14 residues. The CDR3 region is CASSPQGTLGGYTF. The CDR3 coding sequence is TGTGCCAGCTCACCGCAGGGAACTTTGGGTGGCTACACCTTC.

This chain links TRBV4-1 with TRBJ2-7; weak D call: TRBD1 (5 bases). V was cut by 3 bases and J by 2 bases, with 11 bases left in between. Germline CDR1 reads MGHRA; CDR2 reads YSYEKL. The CDR3 totals 14 residues. CDR3 protein: CASSQLTDTYEQYF. CDR3 coding DNA: TGCGCCAGCAGCCAGCTGACAGATACCTACGAGCAGTACTTC.

The V call is TRBV6-5, the J call TRBJ2-7; TRBD1 is a possible D gene (7 bases). The V and J ends lost 4 bases and 3 bases respectively, with 16 bases between them. The CDR3 covers 15 residues. From germline, CDR1 is MNHEY and CDR2 SVGAGI. CDR3 loop: CASSSQGGADYEQYF. CDR3 DNA: TGTGCCAGCAGTTCTCAGGGGGGTGCGGACTACGAGCAGTACTTC.

In its sample, this clone was seen a few times. The chain is built from TRBV5-4 and TRBJ2-5; 9 bases fit TRBD2. The CDR3 covers 16 residues. Germline V gene data show CDR1 as SGHNT and CDR2 as YYREEE (reference sequence). V gave up 7 bases and J gave up 5 bases; unmatched junction bases: 15. In DNA form, the CDR3 reads TGTGCCAGCCAGCTTGGGGGTAGCGGGAGCACGGAGACCCAGTACTTC. Protein: CASQLGGSGSTETQYF. The full variable domain, with the rest looked up from reference TRBV5-4 and TRBJ2-5, is ETGVTQSPTHLIKTRGQQVTLRCSSQSGHNTVSWYQQALGQGPQFIFQYYREEENGRGNFPPRFSGLQFPNYSSELNVNALELDDSALYLCASQLGGSGSTETQYFGPGTRLLVL.

The chain has TRBV7-4 and TRBJ2-7; D is perhaps TRBD2 (6 bases). Germline V CDR1 and CDR2: SGHVT, SQSDAQ. The CDR3 spans 14 residues. V lost 5 bases, J lost 6 bases, and 17 bases lay in between. Here the CDR3 DNA reads TGTGCCAGCAGCCTTGGACTACCCCGTAGCGAGCAGTACTTC. Protein: CASSLGLPRSEQYF.

The chain recombines TRBV11-2 with TRBJ2-5; 14 nucleotides agree with TRBD2. V lost 5 bases, J lost 1 base, and 3 bases stayed unmatched. Germline values: CDR1 SGHAT, CDR2 FQNNGV. The CDR3 consists of 16 residues. The CDR3 DNA sequence: TGTGCCAGCAGCCGACTAGCGGGAGGGATCCAAGAGACCCAGTACTTC. Its translation: CASSRLAGGIQETQYF. The full variable domain, in which reference TRBV11-2 and TRBJ2-5 provide the parts outside the CDR3, is EAGVAQSPRYKIIEKRQSVAFWCNPISGHATLYWYQQILGQGPKLLIQFQNNGVVDDSQLPKDRFSAERLKGVDSTLKIQPAKLEDSAVYLCASSRLAGGIQETQYFGPGTRLLVL.

Here the CDR3 reads CASLRTSGQETQYF. The CDR3 coding sequence is TGTGCCAGCCTTCGGACTAGCGGCCAAGAGACCCAGTACTTC. J is TRBJ2-5 and V is TRBV28; 10 bases are a match to TRBD2. From germline, CDR1 is MDHEN and CDR2 SYDVKM. The CDR3 is 14 amino acids. The ends lost 8 bases at V and 1 base at J; junction bases unmatched: 4.

V gene TRBV15 combines with J gene TRBJ2-5, with D perhaps TRBD1 (7 bases). Germline V gene lookup returns CDR1 LNHNV and CDR2 YYDKDF (reference sequence). This CDR3 comprises 15 residues. V lost 0 bases, J lost 5 bases, and 13 bases lay in between. CDR3 amino acids: CATSRDRRGQETQYF. The CDR3, as DNA: TGTGCCACCAGCAGAGATCGGAGGGGGCAGGAGACCCAGTACTTC.

The chain links TRBV7-9 to TRBJ2-2; D is perhaps TRBD1 (6 bases). Germline-derived CDR1 and CDR2 are SEHNR and FQNEAQ (reference sequence). This CDR3 is built from 18 residues. Trimming took off 5 bases at V and 5 bases at J, with 24 bases between the two ends. CDR3 coding DNA: TGTGCCAGCAGCACCAACTATTTCACAGGGCTGTGGACCGGGGAGCTGTTTTTT. Protein sequence: CASSTNYFTGLWTGELFF. Drawing the rest from reference TRBV7-9 and TRBJ2-2, the complete variable domain is DTGVSQNPRHKITKRGQNVTFRCDPISEHNRLYWYRQTLGQGPEFLTYFQNEAQLEKSRLLSDRFSAERPKGSFSTLEIQRTEQGDSAMYLCASSTNYFTGLWTGELFFGEGSRLTVL.

V gene TRBV28 combines with J gene TRBJ1-1; 8 nucleotides line up with TRBD1. The J segment lost 0 bases and the V segment lost 6 bases, leaving 3 bases of the junction unmatched. Germline CDR1 and CDR2: MDHEN and SYDVKM. CDR3 length equals 14 residues. CDR3 DNA: TGTGCCAGCAGACAGACAGGGGTGAACACTGAAGCTTTCTTT. The encoded protein is CASRQTGVNTEAFF.

This clone appeared a single time. The chain recombines TRBV30 with TRBJ1-1, with D possibly TRBD1 on 6 matching bases. The germline V and J ends were trimmed by 0 bases and 4 bases, with 9 bases remaining between them. Per germline, CDR1 GTSNPN and CDR2 SVGIG (reference sequence). There are 13 residues in the CDR3. CDR3 residues: CAWSVGGVTEAFF. In DNA form, the CDR3 reads TGTGCCTGGAGTGTAGGGGGGGTCACTGAAGCTTTCTTT.

The V gene is TRBV6-5, the J gene TRBJ1-2, with 7 bases lining up with TRBD1. Germline loops: CDR1 MNHEY, CDR2 SVGAGI. The CDR3 is made up of 13 amino acids. J lost 4 bases, V lost 7 bases, and 6 bases had no gene match. DNA for the CDR3: TGTGCCAGCACTAGGGGACAGACCTATGGCTACACCTTC. Translation: CASTRGQTYGYTF.

The chain carries TRBV7-3 and TRBJ2-1; TRBD1 is a possible D gene (6 bases). Germline CDR1 and CDR2: SGHTA and FQGTGA. The CDR3 consists of 14 residues. Trimming left V 7 bases short and J 2 bases short, with 12 bases between. The CDR3 bases are TGTGCCAGCAAACCAGGGGTGGCCTACAATGAGCAGTTCTTC. Encoded protein: CASKPGVAYNEQFF.

The V and J genes are TRBV18 and TRBJ1-1; weak D call: TRBD1 (5 bases). Germline loops: CDR1 KGHSH, CDR2 LQKENI. V was shortened by 6 bases and J by 1 base, with 21 bases between the two germline ends. The CDR3 totals 17 residues. The CDR3 region is CASSQRMASGWNTEAFF. For the CDR3, the DNA is TGTGCCAGCTCCCAACGTATGGCGTCAGGGTGGAACACTGAAGCTTTCTTT.

A note on this clone: The sample contains more than one DNA sequence encoding this CDR3. The CDR3 DNA sequence: TGTGCCAGTAGTATACTGGATACGCAGTATTTT. Amino acid sequence: CASSILDTQYF. The V call is TRBV19, the J call TRBJ2-3; D unresolved. The germline V and J ends were trimmed by 2 bases and 6 bases, with 3 bases remaining between them. Per germline, CDR1 LNHDA and CDR2 SQIVND (reference sequence). The CDR3 is 11 residues long.

The chain carries TRBV18 and TRBJ1-1; D perhaps matches TRBD1 (6 bases). V was trimmed by 2 bases and J by 4 bases, leaving 11 bases between them. The CDR3 extends over 14 amino acids. Germline CDR1 and CDR2: KGHSH and LQKENI. The DNA for the CDR3 is TGTGCCAGCTCACCAGGGGGCTGGGGCACTGAAGCTTTCTTT. It specifies CASSPGGWGTEAFF.

This clone came up once. V is TRBV19 and J is TRBJ2-7, with 10 bases matching TRBD2. This CDR3 has 15 amino acids. J gave up 2 bases and V 3 bases, and 4 bases lay outside the gene matches. CDR1 and CDR2 (germline): LNHDA, SQIVND (reference sequence). CDR3 loop: CASSMRGLATYEQYF. In DNA form, the CDR3 reads TGTGCCAGTAGTATGAGGGGACTAGCGACCTACGAGCAGTACTTC.

The chain recombines TRBV5-1 with TRBJ1-1; tentatively, D is TRBD1 (6 bases). Germline CDR1 SGHRS, CDR2 YFSETQ. This CDR3 is built from 14 residues. Between the trimmed V and J ends, which lost 2 bases and 4 bases, there was a span of 12 bases. CDR3 amino acids: CASSFSTGTTEAFF. The CDR3 DNA reads as TGCGCCAGCAGCTTCTCCACAGGGACCACTGAAGCTTTCTTT.

The chain combines TRBV19 with TRBJ1-2, with D possibly matching TRBD1 (6 bases). V was pared by 5 bases and J by 6 bases, with 28 bases between. This CDR3 contains 18 residues. Germline lookup yields CDR1 LNHDA and CDR2 SQIVND (reference sequence). The chain's CDR3 is CASSSGHLNLAPRDGYTF. The CDR3 DNA follows: TGTGCCAGTAGTTCGGGACACCTTAATCTCGCCCCCCGGGATGGCTACACCTTC. Variable domain in full (rest from reference TRBV19 and TRBJ1-2): DGGITQSPKYLFRKEGQNVTLSCEQNLNHDAMYWYRQDPGQGLRLIYYSQIVNDFQKGDIAEGYSVSREKKESFPLTVTSAQKNPTAFYLCASSSGHLNLAPRDGYTFGSGTRLTVV.